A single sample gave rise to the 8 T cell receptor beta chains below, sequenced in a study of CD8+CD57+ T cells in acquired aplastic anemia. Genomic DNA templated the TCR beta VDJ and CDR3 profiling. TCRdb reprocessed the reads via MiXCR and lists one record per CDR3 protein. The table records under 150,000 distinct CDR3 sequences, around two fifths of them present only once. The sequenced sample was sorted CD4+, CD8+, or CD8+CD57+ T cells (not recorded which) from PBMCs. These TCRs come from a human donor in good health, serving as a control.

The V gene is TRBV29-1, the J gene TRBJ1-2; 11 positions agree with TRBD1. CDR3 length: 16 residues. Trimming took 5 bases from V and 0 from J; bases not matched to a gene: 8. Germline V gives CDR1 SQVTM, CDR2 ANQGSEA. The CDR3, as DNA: TGCAGCGTTACCGGGACAGGGGGGACAGCTAACTATGGCTACACCTTC. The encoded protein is CSVTGTGGTANYGYTF. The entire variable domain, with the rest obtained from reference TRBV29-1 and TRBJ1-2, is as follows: SAVISQKPSRDICQRGTSLTIQCQVDSQVTMMFWYRQQPGQSLTLIATANQGSEATYESGFVIDKFPISRPNLTFSTLTVSNMSPEDSSIYLCSVTGTGGTANYGYTFGSGTRLTVV.

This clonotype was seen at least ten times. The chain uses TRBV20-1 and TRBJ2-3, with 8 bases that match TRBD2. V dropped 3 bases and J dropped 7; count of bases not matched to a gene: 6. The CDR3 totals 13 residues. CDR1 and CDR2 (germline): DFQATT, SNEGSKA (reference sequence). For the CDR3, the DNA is TGCAGTGCTAGCGGGGGGGTGCGAAATACGCAGTATTTT. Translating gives CSASGGVRNTQYF.

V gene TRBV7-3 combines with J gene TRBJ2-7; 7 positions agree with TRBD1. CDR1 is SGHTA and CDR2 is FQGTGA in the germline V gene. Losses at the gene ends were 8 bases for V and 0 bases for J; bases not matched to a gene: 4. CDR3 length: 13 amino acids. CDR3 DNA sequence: TGTGCCAGCGGGGGACAGCCCTCCTACGAGCAGTACTTC. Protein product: CASGGQPSYEQYF.

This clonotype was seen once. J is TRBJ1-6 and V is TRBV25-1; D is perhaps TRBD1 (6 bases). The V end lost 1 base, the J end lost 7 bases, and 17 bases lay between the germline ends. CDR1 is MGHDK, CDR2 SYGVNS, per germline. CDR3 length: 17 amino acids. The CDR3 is CASSESGGHPPNSPLHF. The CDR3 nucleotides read TGTGCCAGCAGTGAATCGGGGGGGCATCCGCCAAATTCACCCCTCCACTTT. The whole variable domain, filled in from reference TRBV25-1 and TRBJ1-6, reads EADIYQTPRYLVIGTGKKITLECSQTMGHDKMYWYQQDPGMELHLIHYSYGVNSTEKGDLSSESTVSRIRTEHFPLTLESARPSHTSQYLCASSESGGHPPNSPLHFGNGTRLTVT.

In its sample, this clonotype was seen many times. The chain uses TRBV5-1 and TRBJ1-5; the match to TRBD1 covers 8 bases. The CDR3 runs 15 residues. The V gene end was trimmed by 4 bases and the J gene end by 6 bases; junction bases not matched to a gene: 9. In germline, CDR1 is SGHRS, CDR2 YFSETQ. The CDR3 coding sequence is TGCGCCAGCAGCCCGGACACAGGGGGAGGTCAGCCCCAGCATTTT. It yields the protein CASSPDTGGGQPQHF.

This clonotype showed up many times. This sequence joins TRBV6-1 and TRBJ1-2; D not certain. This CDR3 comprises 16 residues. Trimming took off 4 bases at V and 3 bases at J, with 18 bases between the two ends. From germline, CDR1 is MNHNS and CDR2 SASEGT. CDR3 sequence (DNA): TGTGCCAGCAGTGCTTCCGCCGTAGGGTCGTACTATGGCTACACCTTC. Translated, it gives CASSASAVGSYYGYTF.

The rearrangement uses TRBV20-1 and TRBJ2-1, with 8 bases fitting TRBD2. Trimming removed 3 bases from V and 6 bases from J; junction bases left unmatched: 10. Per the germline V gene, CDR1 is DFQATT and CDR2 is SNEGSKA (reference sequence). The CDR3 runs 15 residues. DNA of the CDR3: TGCAGTGCTAGGTTATTTCGGACTAGCACCAATGAGCAGTTCTTC. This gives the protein CSARLFRTSTNEQFF.

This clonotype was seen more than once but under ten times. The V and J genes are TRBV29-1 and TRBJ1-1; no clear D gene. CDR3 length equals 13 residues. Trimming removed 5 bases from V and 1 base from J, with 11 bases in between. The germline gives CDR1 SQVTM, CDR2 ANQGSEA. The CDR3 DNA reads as TGCAGCGTTTGGGGTTACAAGAACACTGAAGCTTTCTTT. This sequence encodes CSVWGYKNTEAFF.